The 16 T cell receptor beta chains given below trace back to one sample, sequenced in a study of post-analysis software for immune sequencing data (dated by TCRdb to the mid-2010s). The library was made by PCR. Instrument on record: Illumina HiSeq 2500. To reduce PCR and sequencing biases, unique molecular identifiers were built into the TCR beta cDNA libraries. TCRdb handled the public reads itself, with Q25 trimming in fastp and clone calling in MiXCR, and kept productive beta chains. Rows merge per CDR3 protein into single entries with the most common DNA and genes. The sample table lists about 760,000 distinct CDR3 sequences, 30% of them with a count of one. The top ten clonotypes cover around 0.56% of the sample. The full study reports these points: Patients showed significantly higher frequencies than controls for a handful of TRBV segments, among them TRBV5-6, TRBV5-1 and TRBV20-1.

Their cognate antigens are unknown. The sequencing input was blood. All receptors come from a girl aged 5-17 years with multiple sclerosis.

The J gene is TRBJ2-3, the V gene TRBV5-1; no clear D. This CDR3 contains 14 residues. Trimming took off 0 bases at V and 6 bases at J, with 11 bases between the two ends. Looked up from germline, CDR1 is SGHRS and CDR2 is YFSETQ. The DNA for the CDR3 is TGCGCCAGCAGCTTGGAGGAGACCCGGGATACGCAGTATTTT. Its protein product is CASSLEETRDTQYF.

The gene calls are TRBV15 and TRBJ2-1, with 9 positions matching TRBD1. With V trimmed by 1 base and J by 6 bases, 13 bases remained unmatched. CDR1 is LNHNV, CDR2 YYDKDF, per germline (reference sequence). The length of the CDR3 is 18 residues. The CDR3 region is CATSRGIGRDREGNEQFF. The CDR3 DNA reads as TGTGCCACCAGCAGAGGGATAGGCCGGGACAGGGAGGGCAATGAGCAGTTCTTC.

In its sample, this clonotype was seen a few times. The V and J genes are TRBV24-1 and TRBJ2-5; D may be TRBD1 (6 bases). CDR3 length: 15 amino acids. Trimming removed 4 bases from V and 2 bases from J, with 13 bases in between. CDR1 is KGHDR, CDR2 SFDVKD, per germline. The CDR3 is CATSEPDRPQETQYF. In DNA, the CDR3 is TGTGCCACCAGTGAACCGGACAGACCTCAAGAGACCCAGTACTTC.

The CDR3 sequence: CASSLRTGQGEQFF. CDR3 DNA: TGTGCCAGCAGCCTACGGACTGGGCAAGGCGAGCAGTTCTTC. The V call is TRBV12-3 or TRBV12-4, the J call TRBJ2-1, with D perhaps matching TRBD2 (5 bases). V shed 6 bases and J shed 10 bases, with 19 bases lying between them. This CDR3 region has 14 residues.

The chain is built from TRBV27 and TRBJ2-3; D not certain. Germline lookup yields CDR1 MNHEY and CDR2 SMNVEV (reference sequence). With 4 bases removed from V and 14 bases from J, the gap between germline ends came to 25 bases. CDR3 size: 15 residues. CDR3 bases: TGTGCCAGCAGTTGGGCCGCGGACGTTAATGAAAAACTGTATTTT. This gives the protein CASSWAADVNEKLYF.

The rearrangement uses TRBV15 and TRBJ2-3; TRBD2 matches at 7 bases. This CDR3 region has 13 residues. Germline assignment: CDR1 LNHNV and CDR2 YYDKDF (reference sequence). V was clipped by 7 bases and J by 0 bases; unmatched bases: 1. The CDR3 reads CATKRGSTDTQYF. The CDR3 DNA follows: TGTGCCACCAAGCGGGGTAGCACAGATACGCAGTATTTT.

This clonotype was counted a few times. The J gene is TRBJ2-5, the V gene TRBV28; the match to TRBD2 covers 9 bases. The germline V gene has CDR1 MDHEN and CDR2 SYDVKM. This CDR3 contains 16 residues. V lost 7 bases to trimming and J lost 2 bases; unmatched junction nucleotides: 11. The CDR3 sequence: CASTPTASGAQETQYF. CDR3 sequence (DNA): TGTGCCAGCACCCCGACGGCTAGCGGGGCACAAGAGACCCAGTACTTC.

The V call is TRBV11-2, the J call TRBJ2-7; D is possibly TRBD1 or TRBD2 (5 bases each). Germline values: CDR1 SGHAT, CDR2 FQNNGV. V was clipped by 1 base and J by 2 bases, with 12 bases between them. This CDR3 contains 15 residues. CDR3 DNA sequence: TGTGCCAGCAGCTTAGCCGGGACCAAAACCTACGAGCAGTACTTC. Its translation is CASSLAGTKTYEQYF.

CDR3 DNA sequence: TGTGCCAGCACCCGGGCGGGCGAAGAGACCCAGTACTTC. It encodes CASTRAGEETQYF. This chain links TRBV9 with TRBJ2-5; a weak D match, TRBD2 (5 bases). CDR3 length: 13 amino acids. Deletions cut 6 bases from V and 3 bases from J, with 12 bases between. CDR1 and CDR2 (germline): SGDLS, YYNGEE.

The V call is TRBV20-1, the J call TRBJ2-7; 7 bases are shared with TRBD2. The V and J ends lost 3 bases and 0 bases, in that order; junction bases with no gene match: 8. The CDR3 is made up of 15 amino acids. Germline loops: CDR1 DFQATT, CDR2 SNEGSKA (reference sequence). CDR3 nucleotides: TGCAGTGCTAGGAGGCCTAGCGGTAGCTCCTACGAGCAGTACTTC. This translates into CSARRPSGSSYEQYF.

This clonotype showed up just a few times. The chain joins TRBV7-9 to TRBJ2-7; D not resolved. This CDR3 has 14 amino acids. V lost 5 bases and J 6 bases, leaving 17 bases between the germline ends. Germline CDR1 SEHNR, CDR2 FQNEAQ (reference sequence). CDR3 DNA: TGTGCCAGCAGCCCCCTCCCTGTCGTCTCCGAGCAGTACTTC. It yields the protein CASSPLPVVSEQYF.

This clonotype was seen only a few times. This chain uses TRBV9 with TRBJ2-7, with unresolved D. From germline, CDR1 is SGDLS and CDR2 YYNGEE. This CDR3 contains 14 residues. V lost 2 bases and J lost 5, with 14 bases in between. The CDR3 nucleotides read TGTGCCAGCAGCGTTAGAGACCGACATCACGAGCAGTACTTC. Its translation is CASSVRDRHHEQYF.

This sequence joins TRBV4-3 and TRBJ2-5; D remains ambiguous. The germline V gene has CDR1 LGHNA and CDR2 YSLEER. Trimming took 1 base from V and 11 from J, leaving 20 bases between them. This CDR3 has 15 amino acids. This CDR3 is CASSQVISAYNEQYF. The CDR3 DNA sequence: TGCGCCAGCAGCCAAGTTATATCGGCTTACAATGAGCAGTACTTC.

This clonotype was counted at least ten times. The rearrangement joins TRBV7-2 to TRBJ2-7; 11 bases map to TRBD2. The V segment lost 5 bases and the J segment 2 bases; nucleotides outside the gene matches: 8. The V gene's germline CDR1 is SGHTA and CDR2 FQGNSA. The CDR3 runs to 16 residues. CDR3 DNA: TGTGCCAGCAGCACCGGACTAGCGGGTGGGACCTACGAGCAGTACTTC. Residues: CASSTGLAGGTYEQYF.

The chain employs TRBV3-1 and TRBJ2-3; D is possibly TRBD1 (5 bases). Per germline, CDR1 LGHDT and CDR2 YNNKEL (reference sequence). V shed 0 bases and J shed 0 bases, with 16 bases lying between them. The CDR3 consists of 18 residues. For the CDR3, the DNA is TGTGCCAGCAGCCAAGATGCGGCGACAGCAGCTAGCACAGATACGCAGTATTTT. Protein product: CASSQDAATAASTDTQYF.

This clonotype was detected many times. The V call is TRBV6-6, the J call TRBJ1-5; 9 bases map to TRBD1. Trimming took 6 bases from V and 6 from J; bases not matched to a gene: 6. The germline V gene encodes CDR1 MNHNY and CDR2 SVGAGI (reference sequence). There are 14 residues in the CDR3. Here the CDR3 reads CASRGQGGFQPQHF. CDR3 DNA: TGTGCCAGCAGGGGACAGGGCGGGTTTCAGCCCCAGCATTTT.